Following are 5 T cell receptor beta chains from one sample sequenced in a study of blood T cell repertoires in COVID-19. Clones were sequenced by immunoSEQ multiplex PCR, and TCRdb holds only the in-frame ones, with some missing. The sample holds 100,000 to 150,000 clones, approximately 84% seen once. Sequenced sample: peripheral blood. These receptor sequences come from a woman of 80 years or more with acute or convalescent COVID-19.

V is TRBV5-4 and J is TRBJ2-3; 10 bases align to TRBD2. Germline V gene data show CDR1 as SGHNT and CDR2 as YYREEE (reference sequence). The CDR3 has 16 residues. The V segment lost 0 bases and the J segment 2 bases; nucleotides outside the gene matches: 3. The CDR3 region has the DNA TGTGCCAGCAGCTTGGAGCTAGCGGGGGCCACAGATACGCAGTATTTT. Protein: CASSLELAGATDTQYF.

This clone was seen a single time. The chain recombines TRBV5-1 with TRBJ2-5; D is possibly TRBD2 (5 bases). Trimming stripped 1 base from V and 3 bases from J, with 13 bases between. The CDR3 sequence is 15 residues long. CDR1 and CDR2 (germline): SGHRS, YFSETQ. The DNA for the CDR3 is TGCGCCAGCAGCTTGCATCCCGGGATGGAAGAGACCCAGTACTTC. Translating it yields CASSLHPGMEETQYF.

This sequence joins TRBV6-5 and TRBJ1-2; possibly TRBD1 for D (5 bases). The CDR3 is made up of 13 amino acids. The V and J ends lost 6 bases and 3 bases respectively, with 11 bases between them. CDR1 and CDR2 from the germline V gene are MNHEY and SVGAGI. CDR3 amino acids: CASRPDSHYGYTF. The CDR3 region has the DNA TGTGCCAGCAGGCCAGACAGCCACTATGGCTACACCTTC.

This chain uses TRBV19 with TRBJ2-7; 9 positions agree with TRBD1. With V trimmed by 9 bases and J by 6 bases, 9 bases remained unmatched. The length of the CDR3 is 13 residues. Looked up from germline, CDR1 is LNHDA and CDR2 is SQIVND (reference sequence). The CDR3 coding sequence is TGTGCCAGCAAGCGGGACAGGGTAAGCGAGCAGTACTTC. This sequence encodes CASKRDRVSEQYF.

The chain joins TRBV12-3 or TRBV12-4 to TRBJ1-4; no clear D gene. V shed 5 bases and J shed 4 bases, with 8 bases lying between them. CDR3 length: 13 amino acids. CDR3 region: CASSVRRNEKLFF. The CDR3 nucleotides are TGTGCCAGCAGTGTCAGGCGTAATGAAAAACTGTTTTTT.